These 18 T cell receptor beta chains were all obtained from the same sample, sequenced in a study of control samples from healthy donors and cancer patients. TCRdb's table, derived via immunoSEQ multiplex PCR, lists solely in-frame clones and lacks some. In the table there are around 76,000 clones, 94% of which are singletons. Specimen: blood. The origin of the receptors is a woman aged 40 to 49 in good health.

This clone was recorded only once. The V and J genes are TRBV27 and TRBJ2-5; 9 positions agree with TRBD2. V lost 7 bases, J lost 4 bases, and 10 bases stayed unmatched. CDR1 MNHEY and CDR2 SMNVEV come from the germline V gene (reference sequence). The CDR3 length is 15 residues. The CDR3 reads CASTSVGLAPETQYF. CDR3 sequence (DNA): TGTGCCAGCACCTCTGTGGGACTAGCTCCAGAGACCCAGTACTTC.

V is TRBV6-5 and J is TRBJ2-1; TRBD2 is a possible D gene (5 bases). The CDR3 is 13 residues long. The ends were cut back, 8 bases at V and 10 bases at J, with 18 bases in the middle. The germline gives CDR1 MNHEY, CDR2 SVGAGI. CDR3 loop: CASGIRGESEQFF. DNA for the CDR3: TGTGCCAGCGGTATTCGGGGAGAATCGGAGCAGTTCTTC.

The rearrangement links TRBV2 to TRBJ1-6; 9 bases align to TRBD1. Trimming at V came to 5 bases and at J to 9 bases, leaving 5 bases not matched to a gene. The CDR3 spans 14 residues. The germline V gene encodes CDR1 SNHLY and CDR2 FYNNEI. CDR3 coding DNA: TGTGCCAGCAGTCGGGACAGGGAGGGTTCACCCCTCCACTTT. Protein sequence: CASSRDREGSPLHF.

This chain joins TRBV29-1 and TRBJ2-3; D gene uncertain. CDR3 length: 14 amino acids. Germline loops: CDR1 SQVTM, CDR2 ANQGSEA. V lost 7 bases and J 0 bases, leaving 14 bases between the germline ends. The CDR3 bases are TGCAGCGCTCGACGAGCAATGAGCACAGATACGCAGTATTTT. It is translated as CSARRAMSTDTQYF.

V and J are TRBV7-9 and TRBJ1-5; no clear D. Germline loops: CDR1 SEHNR, CDR2 FQNEAQ (reference sequence). V was clipped by 1 base and J by 2 bases, with 9 bases between them. The CDR3 consists of 15 residues. CDR3 sequence (DNA): TGTGCCAGCAGCTTAGATGGATCCGGCAATCAGCCCCAGCATTTT. Protein sequence: CASSLDGSGNQPQHF. The whole variable domain, filled in from reference TRBV7-9 and TRBJ1-5, reads DTGVSQNPRHKITKRGQNVTFRCDPISEHNRLYWYRQTLGQGPEFLTYFQNEAQLEKSRLLSDRFSAERPKGSFSTLEIQRTEQGDSAMYLCASSLDGSGNQPQHFGDGTRLSIL.

This chain joins TRBV5-5 and TRBJ2-1; 7 bases match TRBD2. The CDR3 has 15 amino acids. Germline trimming cut 6 bases from V and 2 bases from J; bases unmatched to any gene: 8. From germline, CDR1 is SGHKS and CDR2 YYEKEE (reference sequence). The CDR3 loop is CASIPAGDTYNEQFF. CDR3 nucleotide sequence: TGTGCCAGCATACCCGCGGGGGATACCTACAATGAGCAGTTCTTC.

The V and J genes are TRBV5-6 and TRBJ2-1, with TRBD1 as a possible D gene (6 bases). The CDR3 runs to 14 residues. Trimming removed 3 bases from V and 4 bases from J, with 11 bases in between. Germline V CDR1 and CDR2: SGHDT, YYEEEE. The CDR3 sequence is CASSWGHPYNEQFF. CDR3 sequence (DNA): TGTGCCAGCAGCTGGGGACACCCGTACAATGAGCAGTTCTTC.

The gene calls are TRBV4-2 and TRBJ2-7; 12 nucleotides match TRBD1. V shed 3 bases and J 4 bases; nucleotides not matched to a gene: 7. This CDR3 comprises 16 residues. Germline lookup yields CDR1 LGHNA and CDR2 YNFKEQ. CDR3 protein: CASSHGTGGFAYEQYF. CDR3 nucleotides: TGTGCCAGCAGCCACGGGACAGGGGGCTTCGCTTACGAGCAGTACTTC.

The V call is TRBV11-3, the J call TRBJ2-2, with 7 positions matching TRBD1. This CDR3 contains 15 residues. V lost 1 base to trimming and J lost 1 base; unmatched junction nucleotides: 0. The germline V gene encodes CDR1 SGHNT and CDR2 YENEEA. The CDR3 reads CASSLGTGNTGELFF. The CDR3 nucleotides read TGTGCCAGCAGCTTAGGGACAGGGAACACCGGGGAGCTGTTTTTT.

The chain couples TRBV5-1 to TRBJ2-5; D is undetermined. CDR3 length equals 16 residues. V was pared by 2 bases and J by 0 bases, with 14 bases between. Germline assignment: CDR1 SGHRS and CDR2 YFSETQ. CDR3 nucleotides: TGCGCCAGCAGCTTATACATAGCCACGTACCAAGAGACCCAGTACTTC. This translates into CASSLYIATYQETQYF. The full variable domain, in which reference TRBV5-1 and TRBJ2-5 provide the parts outside the CDR3, is KAGVTQTPRYLIKTRGQQVTLSCSPISGHRSVSWYQQTPGQGLQFLFEYFSETQRNKGNFPGRFSGRQFSNSRSEMNVSTLELGDSALYLCASSLYIATYQETQYFGPGTRLLVL.

This clone was observed a few times. CDR3 in DNA: TGTGCCAGCGGAATGCAGTCCTCTGGAAACACCATATATTTT. Amino acids: CASGMQSSGNTIYF. This chain connects TRBV3-1 (or the pseudogene TRBV3-2) to TRBJ1-3; no reliable D call. Trimming cost V 8 bases and J 0 bases, with 11 bases left between them. In germline, CDR1 is LGHDT, CDR2 YNNKEL (reference sequence). This CDR3 spans 14 amino acids.

The chain links TRBV9 to TRBJ1-2; 7 bases agree with TRBD1. There are 13 residues in the CDR3. CDR1 and CDR2 (germline): SGDLS, YYNGEE. Trimming took 3 bases from V and 4 from J; bases not matched to a gene: 3. In DNA, the CDR3 is TGTGCCAGCAGCGCCGACAGGGTCTATGGCTACACCTTC. As protein: CASSADRVYGYTF.

V gene TRBV30 combines with J gene TRBJ2-5; 9 bases line up with TRBD2. Germline loops: CDR1 GTSNPN, CDR2 SVGIG (reference sequence). The V gene end was trimmed by 3 bases and the J gene end by 5 bases; junction bases not matched to a gene: 7. CDR3 length: 14 amino acids. This CDR3 is CAWRGTSKRETQYF. The DNA for the CDR3 is TGTGCCTGGAGAGGGACTAGCAAAAGGGAGACCCAGTACTTC. Supplemented by reference TRBV30 and TRBJ2-5, the full variable domain reads SQTIHQWPATLVQPVGSPLSLECTVEGTSNPNLYWYRQAAGRGLQLLFYSVGIGQISSEVPQNLSASRPQDRQFILSSKKLLLSDSGFYLCAWRGTSKRETQYFGPGTRLLVL.

This chain connects TRBV6-5 to TRBJ1-2; TRBD1 might be the D (6 bases). Per germline, CDR1 MNHEY and CDR2 SVGAGI. Trimming took off 6 bases at V and 5 bases at J, with 10 bases between the two ends. CDR3 length: 12 amino acids. The CDR3 DNA sequence: TGTGCCAGCAGGGACAGCGCTTATGGCTACACCTTC. Amino acid sequence: CASRDSAYGYTF.

The chain carries TRBV6-2 or TRBV6-3 and TRBJ2-3, with unresolved D. CDR1 is MNHEY, CDR2 SVGEGT, per germline. With 2 bases removed from V and 5 bases from J, the gap between germline ends came to 5 bases. The CDR3 is 12 residues long. The CDR3, as DNA: TGTGCCAGCAGTTACAACGGAGATACGCAGTATTTT. It encodes CASSYNGDTQYF.

With respect to this clone: The junction departs from germline at one end; a sequencing error may be responsible. The chain carries TRBV4-2 and TRBJ1-3; unclear D gene. The CDR3 has 13 residues. Looked up from germline, CDR1 is LGHNA and CDR2 is YNFKEQ. The CDR3 loop is CASSGWGGNTLYF. In nucleotides, the CDR3 is TGTGCCAGCAGCGGATGGGGTGGAAACACCTTATATTTT.

This clone was detected once. This sequence joins TRBV28 and TRBJ1-1; 7 positions agree with TRBD1. The J segment lost 4 bases and the V segment lost 11 bases, leaving 10 bases of the junction unmatched. In germline, CDR1 is MDHEN, CDR2 SYDVKM. This CDR3 is built from 13 residues. This CDR3 reads CAGSGGWGTEAFF. CDR3 nucleotide sequence: TGTGCCGGATCAGGGGGTTGGGGCACTGAAGCTTTCTTT.

The table lists this clone with a count of one. This chain uses TRBV6-1 with TRBJ1-4, with D possibly being TRBD1 (6 bases). The CDR3 covers 19 residues. In germline, CDR1 is MNHNS, CDR2 SASEGT. Deletions cut 0 bases from V and 4 bases from J, with 21 bases between. Written as DNA, the CDR3 is TGTGCCAGCAGTGAAGCGGGGGGTCTACAGGGTTCGTATAATGAAAAACTGTTTTTT. It specifies CASSEAGGLQGSYNEKLFF.